A selection of T cell receptor beta chains follows, all from one sample in a study of breast tumors, draining lymph nodes, adjacent tissues. In TCRdb, the multiplex PCR reads were re-called with MiXCR into one record per CDR3 protein. The profile shows about 25,000 distinct CDR3 sequences, around 23% of them singletons. Sequenced sample: breast tumor tissue. Receptor source: a female donor with breast cancer. Some clones in this sample may be carry-over from other donors' samples. Both conserved end residues are part of each CDR3. The order of the fields is V gene, clone size, J gene, CDR3 protein. Where a row states a size, it is once, few, many or the class of an expanded clone; other rows omit it.

TRBV9	many	TRBJ2-2	CASSVYGDHTGELFF
TRBV19	many	TRBJ1-2	CASQDNYGYTF
TRBV5-1	many	TRBJ1-2	CASSSRQGDGYTF
TRBV5-1	many	TRBJ2-7	CASELGLAGSEQYF
TRBV6-6	.	TRBJ2-7	CASTQPGEGKDEQYF
TRBV5-1	many	TRBJ2-5	CASSLGSGWEETQYF
TRBV30	.	TRBJ1-4	CAWSVQGTATNEKLFF
TRBV28	.	TRBJ2-1	CASSPTSGRASISLSSYNEQFF
TRBV29-1	many	TRBJ1-2	CSVLTRDRVPYRYTF
TRBV7-8	many	TRBJ2-2	CASSSTGGEHYGELFF
TRBV30	many	TRBJ2-7	CAWSWGQFYEQYF
TRBV12-5	many	TRBJ2-7	CASGIKVPDCRGFYEQYF
TRBV5-6	many	TRBJ2-2	CASSLEVPGELFF
TRBV28	.	TRBJ2-1	CASSLAGKDEQFF
TRBV7-9	many	TRBJ2-7	CASSLGFGGLAEIYEQYF
TRBV2	many	TRBJ2-7	CASSEEGQQYF
TRBV28	few	TRBJ1-2	CASSVNPGQGSGYTF
TRBV6-5	many	TRBJ2-5	CASRKRPSERETQYF
TRBV12-3/TRBV12-4	many	TRBJ1-5	CASTRGRINQPQHF
TRBV5-1	.	TRBJ2-3	CASSSLAGVTDTQYF
TRBV30	many	TRBJ2-7	CAWSAGSLVGEQYF
TRBV20-1	many	TRBJ2-1	CAVASTNSYNEQFF
TRBV20-1	many	TRBJ1-2	CSAKGQGANYGYTF
TRBV19	many	TRBJ1-3	CASSGRDSSGNTIYF
TRBV29-1	many	TRBJ2-1	CSVGDWGPNEQFF
TRBV20-1	.	TRBJ1-5	CSARVPVRQRALQPQHF
TRBV28	.	TRBJ2-1	CASSLWGTGGNDNEQFF
TRBV2	many	TRBJ2-2	CASSGQGIRATGELFF
TRBV11-2	.	TRBJ1-5	CASSLDFYPGTGGYYSNQPQHF
TRBV5-1	many	TRBJ2-2	CASSLDSNTGELFF
TRBV19	many	TRBJ2-1	CASSISGNRGNEQFF
TRBV19	many	TRBJ1-4	CASIRAAATNEKLFF
TRBV6-5	many	TRBJ1-6	CASSRTGRNNSPLHF
TRBV28	many	TRBJ1-2	CASSLRLEGYGYTF
TRBV5-8	many	TRBJ1-2	CASSLGDSSYGYTF
TRBV4-2	.	TRBJ1-1	CASSQTGRAFF
TRBV5-1	.	TRBJ1-4	CASSLGFEKLFF
TRBV19	.	TRBJ1-4	CASSMGVATNEKLFF
TRBV7-9	many	TRBJ2-1	CASSLVLGGEQFF
TRBV29-1	many	TRBJ2-3	CSVVIAGGSTDTQYF